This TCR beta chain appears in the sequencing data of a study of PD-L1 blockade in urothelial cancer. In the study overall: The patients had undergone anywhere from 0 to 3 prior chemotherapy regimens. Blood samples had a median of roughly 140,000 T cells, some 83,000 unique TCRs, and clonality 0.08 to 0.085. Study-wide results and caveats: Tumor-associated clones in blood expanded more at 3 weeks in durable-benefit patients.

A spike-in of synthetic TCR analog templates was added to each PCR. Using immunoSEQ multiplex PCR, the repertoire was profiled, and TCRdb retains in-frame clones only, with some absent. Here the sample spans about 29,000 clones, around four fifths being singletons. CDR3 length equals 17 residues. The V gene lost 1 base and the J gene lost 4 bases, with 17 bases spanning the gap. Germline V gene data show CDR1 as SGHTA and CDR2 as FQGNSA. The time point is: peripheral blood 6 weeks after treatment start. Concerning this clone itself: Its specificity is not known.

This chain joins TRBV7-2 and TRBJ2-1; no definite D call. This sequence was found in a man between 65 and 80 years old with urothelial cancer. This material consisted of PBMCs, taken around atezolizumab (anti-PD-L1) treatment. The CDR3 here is CASSLVEAVFTYNEQFF. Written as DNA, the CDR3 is TGTGCCAGCAGCTTAGTAGAGGCAGTCTTTACTTACAATGAGCAGTTCTTC.